This T cell receptor beta chain was documented in a study of blood T cell repertoires in COVID-19. Study-wide context: Specimens from acute and convalescent COVID-19 originated in the United States, Italy and Spain. Sources were T cells, B-cell-depleted T cells, or PBMCs; the material itself was cDNA or gDNA.

Trimming removed 2 bases from V and 3 bases from J; junction bases left unmatched: 7. In germline, CDR1 is KGHSH, CDR2 LQKENI. This CDR3 comprises 16 residues. This clone has only a few counts. Methods used by the authors: Amplification with reference gene primers provided the estimates of nucleated cell counts. Sequencing was performed with immunoSEQ multiplex PCR; in TCRdb, only in-frame clones are kept and a portion is missing. That table gives V, J and clone size, and the DNA gave D and trimming. Here the sample spans 70,000 to 85,000 clones, around 90% being singletons. The material sequenced was peripheral blood. The sequence was obtained from a woman between 45 and 60 years old with active or convalescent COVID-19. The V and J genes are TRBV18 and TRBJ1-1, with TRBD1 matching 9 bases. DNA for the CDR3: TGTGCCAGCTCACCAACCACAGGGGGCATGTACACTGAAGCTTTCTTT. Encoded protein: CASSPTTGGMYTEAFF.